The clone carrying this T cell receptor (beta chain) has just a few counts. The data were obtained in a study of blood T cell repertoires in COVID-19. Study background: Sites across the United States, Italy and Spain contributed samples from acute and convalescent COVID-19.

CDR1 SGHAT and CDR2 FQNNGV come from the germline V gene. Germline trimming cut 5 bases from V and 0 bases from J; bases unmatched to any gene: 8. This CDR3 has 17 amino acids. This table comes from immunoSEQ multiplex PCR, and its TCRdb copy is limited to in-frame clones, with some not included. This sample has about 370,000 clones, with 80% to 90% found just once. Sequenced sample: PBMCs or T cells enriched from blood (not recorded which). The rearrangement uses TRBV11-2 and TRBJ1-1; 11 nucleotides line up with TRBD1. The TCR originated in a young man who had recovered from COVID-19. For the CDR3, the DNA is TGTGCCAGCAGCCTCCTCGGACAGGGGGCCATGAACACTGAAGCTTTCTTT. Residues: CASSLLGQGAMNTEAFF. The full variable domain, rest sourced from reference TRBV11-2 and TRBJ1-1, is EAGVAQSPRYKIIEKRQSVAFWCNPISGHATLYWYQQILGQGPKLLIQFQNNGVVDDSQLPKDRFSAERLKGVDSTLKIQPAKLEDSAVYLCASSLLGQGAMNTEAFFGQGTRLTVV.